The 21 T cell receptor beta chains presented below share a single source sample, sequenced in a study of Tregs in tolerant kidney transplant recipients. Some clones are missing from TCRdb's copy, which holds only in-frame ones; the method was immunoSEQ multiplex PCR. Seen here are approximately 30,000 clones, about four fifths observed once, and the top ten hold 2% to 2.5%. Their specific antigens are unknown. Specimen: Tregs from blood cultured with allogeneic cells. The receptor source for this set is a human donor in good health.

The rearrangement links TRBV5-1 to TRBJ2-7, with TRBD2 as a possible D gene (6 bases). The CDR3 length is 13 residues. The V gene lost 9 bases and the J gene lost 3 bases, with 16 bases spanning the gap. Germline values: CDR1 SGHRS, CDR2 YFSETQ. CDR3 residues: CATPGWGVYEQYF. CDR3 nucleotides: TGCGCCACCCCGGGGTGGGGGGTCTACGAGCAGTACTTC.

The rearrangement links TRBV7-3 to TRBJ1-6; TRBD1 aligns across 9 bases. V gave up 6 bases and J gave up 10 bases; unmatched junction bases: 7. Germline V gene sequence: CDR1 SGHTA, CDR2 FQGTGA. This CDR3 has 14 residues. CDR3 sequence (DNA): TGTGCCAGCAGTCAAGCCGGGACAGGGTCACCCCTCCACTTT. Translation: CASSQAGTGSPLHF.

V is TRBV2 and J is TRBJ2-4, with 10 bases fitting TRBD1. Germline CDR1 reads SNHLY; CDR2 reads FYNNEI. V was clipped by 0 bases and J by 7 bases; unmatched bases: 15. The CDR3 loop spans 19 amino acids. This CDR3 is CASSEAPGLGGDRGNIQYF. The CDR3 nucleotides read TGTGCCAGCAGTGAAGCGCCTGGTCTCGGTGGGGACAGGGGTAACATTCAGTACTTC. Full variable domain (remainder filled in from reference TRBV2 and TRBJ2-4): EPEVTQTPSHQVTQMGQEVILRCVPISNHLYFYWYRQILGQKVEFLVSFYNNEISEKSEIFDDQFSVERPDGSNFTLKIRSTKLEDSAMYFCASSEAPGLGGDRGNIQYFGAGTRLSVL.

The chain couples TRBV7-2 to TRBJ2-1; no definite D call. Trimming took off 3 bases at V and 6 bases at J, with 12 bases between the two ends. The CDR3 consists of 14 residues. The V gene's germline CDR1 is SGHTA and CDR2 FQGNSA. This CDR3 is CASSFNPRGNEQFF. The CDR3 DNA sequence: TGTGCCAGCAGCTTCAACCCCCGCGGCAATGAGCAGTTCTTC.

Sample share makes this clone medium-sized. The chain joins TRBV7-3 to TRBJ2-7; TRBD2 matches at 8 bases. The V gene end was trimmed by 2 bases and the J gene end by 3 bases; junction bases not matched to a gene: 0. The CDR3 extends over 13 amino acids. The V gene's germline CDR1 is SGHTA and CDR2 FQGTGA. The CDR3 region is CASSLAGGYEQYF. The CDR3 DNA reads TGTGCCAGCAGCTTAGCGGGAGGCTACGAGCAGTACTTC.

This rearrangement joins TRBV5-1 to TRBJ1-4; D is uncertain. V lost 4 bases and J 0 bases, leaving 7 bases between the germline ends. Germline V lookup: CDR1 SGHRS, CDR2 YFSETQ. CDR3 length: 14 amino acids. DNA of the CDR3: TGCGCCAGCAGCCAGACTGCAACTAATGAAAAACTGTTTTTT. It encodes CASSQTATNEKLFF. Based on the CDR3 plus reference TRBV5-1 and TRBJ1-4, the full variable domain is KAGVTQTPRYLIKTRGQQVTLSCSPISGHRSVSWYQQTPGQGLQFLFEYFSETQRNKGNFPGRFSGRQFSNSRSEMNVSTLELGDSALYLCASSQTATNEKLFFGSGTQLSVL.

The rearrangement joins TRBV18 to TRBJ1-1, with 8 bases fitting TRBD1. Germline-derived CDR1 and CDR2 are KGHSH and LQKENI. The CDR3 covers 13 residues. V gave up 5 bases and J gave up 4 bases; unmatched junction bases: 3. The CDR3 is CASSTTGGTEAFF. CDR3 nucleotide sequence: TGTGCCAGCTCAACCACAGGGGGCACTGAAGCTTTCTTT.

By share of the sample, this clone is medium-sized. DNA of the CDR3: TGTGCCAGCAGCGTAGGCAGCTTAGGGGGGTCACCCCTCCACTTT. It is translated as CASSVGSLGGSPLHF. The chain joins TRBV9 to TRBJ1-6; tentatively, D is TRBD1 (6 bases). The ends were cut back, 0 bases at V and 10 bases at J, with 14 bases in the middle. The CDR3 runs to 15 residues. Germline CDR1 SGDLS, CDR2 YYNGEE.

The V gene is TRBV7-6, the J gene TRBJ2-3, with TRBD2 matching 7 bases. The V segment lost 1 base and the J segment 2 bases; nucleotides outside the gene matches: 9. Germline CDR1 SGHVS, CDR2 FNYEAQ. The CDR3 is made up of 17 amino acids. The CDR3 bases are TGTGCCAGCAGCTTAGTAGTGCCTAGCGGAAACACAGATACGCAGTATTTT. Translation: CASSLVVPSGNTDTQYF. The variable domain in full, with the rest retrieved from reference TRBV7-6 and TRBJ2-3, is GAGVSQSPRYKVTKRGQDVALRCDPISGHVSLYWYRQALGQGPEFLTYFNYEAQQDKSGLPNDRFSAERPEGSISTLTIQRTEQRDSAMYRCASSLVVPSGNTDTQYFGPGTRLTVL.

The rearrangement uses TRBV29-1 and TRBJ2-1; D possibly matches TRBD1 or TRBD2 (5 bases each). Trimming stripped 4 bases from V and 0 bases from J, with 22 bases between. The CDR3 consists of 18 residues. Germline CDR1 and CDR2: SQVTM and ANQGSEA. The CDR3 bases are TGCAGCGTTGCGCAGAGGGGATTGGTGGGAAGCTCCTACAATGAGCAGTTCTTC. Protein sequence: CSVAQRGLVGSSYNEQFF.

The chain recombines TRBV6-5 with TRBJ1-2; D unclear. Germline V gene sequence: CDR1 MNHEY, CDR2 SVGAGI. The CDR3 totals 13 residues. The ends were cut back, 6 bases at V and 5 bases at J, with 13 bases in the middle. CDR3 in amino acids: CASSPVGWYGYTF. The CDR3 nucleotides are TGTGCCAGCAGCCCCGTCGGCTGGTATGGCTACACCTTC.

The V and J genes are TRBV5-1 and TRBJ2-7, with 10 nucleotides matching TRBD1. The V gene's germline CDR1 is SGHRS and CDR2 YFSETQ. V trimming: 4 bases; J trimming: 6 bases; junction bases outside the gene matches: 10. The CDR3 contains 15 residues. The CDR3 loop is CASSVTGTGDGEQYF. CDR3 DNA: TGCGCCAGCAGCGTCACCGGGACAGGGGACGGCGAGCAGTACTTC.

The chain is built from TRBV4-2 and TRBJ2-5; either TRBD1 or TRBD2 may fit D (6 bases each). The germline CDR1 and CDR2 sequences are LGHNA and YNFKEQ. V lost 5 bases and J lost 5, with 12 bases in between. This CDR3 contains 13 residues. CDR3 amino acids: CASSWGARETQYF. The CDR3 DNA reads TGTGCCAGCAGCTGGGGGGCGCGGGAGACCCAGTACTTC.

This chain uses TRBV9 with TRBJ1-4; the match to TRBD1 covers 9 bases. The CDR3 sequence is 16 residues long. Germline V gives CDR1 SGDLS, CDR2 YYNGEE. J lost 8 bases, V lost 0 bases, and 8 bases had no gene match. DNA of the CDR3: TGTGCCAGCAGCGTAGCTACGGGACAGGGCGGAGAAAAACTGTTTTTT. It is translated as CASSVATGQGGEKLFF.

The chain employs TRBV7-6 and TRBJ2-5, with D unclear. The CDR3 covers 11 residues. Germline V gene sequence: CDR1 SGHVS, CDR2 FNYEAQ. V dropped 5 bases and J dropped 4 bases, with 5 bases sitting between them. This CDR3 reads CASSPLETQYF. For the CDR3, the DNA is TGTGCCAGCAGCCCCTTAGAGACCCAGTACTTC.

The rearrangement uses TRBV2 and TRBJ2-3; D possibly corresponds to TRBD1 (6 bases). Per germline, CDR1 SNHLY and CDR2 FYNNEI. The CDR3 is 17 residues long. V lost 7 bases, J lost 1 base, and 21 bases lay in between. The CDR3 region has the DNA TGTGCCAGCACCCTCCTCGGAAGGGACACTGGCACAGATACGCAGTATTTT. This codes for CASTLLGRDTGTDTQYF. Using reference TRBV2 and TRBJ2-3 for the parts outside the CDR3, the full variable domain is EPEVTQTPSHQVTQMGQEVILRCVPISNHLYFYWYRQILGQKVEFLVSFYNNEISEKSEIFDDQFSVERPDGSNFTLKIRSTKLEDSAMYFCASTLLGRDTGTDTQYFGPGTRLTVL.

This chain connects TRBV27 to TRBJ1-5, with D hard to call. The CDR3 runs 11 residues. Germline V gene lookup returns CDR1 MNHEY and CDR2 SMNVEV (reference sequence). The V and J ends lost 8 bases and 1 base respectively, with 3 bases between them. Here the CDR3 reads CASHSNQPQHF. The CDR3 nucleotides are TGTGCCAGCCACAGCAATCAGCCCCAGCATTTT.

This chain uses TRBV25-1 with TRBJ2-7; 7 nucleotides line up with TRBD1. The germline gives CDR1 MGHDK, CDR2 SYGVNS. The CDR3 consists of 12 residues. Trimming took 6 bases from V and 1 from J; bases not matched to a gene: 0. The CDR3 sequence: CASRDRSYEQYF. The DNA for the CDR3 is TGTGCCAGCAGGGACAGGTCCTACGAGCAGTACTTC.

The chain recombines TRBV11-3 with TRBJ2-1; TRBD2 agrees at 9 bases. Looked up from germline, CDR1 is SGHNT and CDR2 is YENEEA. The CDR3 runs 16 residues. The trim removed 2 bases at V and 0 bases at J, leaving 2 bases unmatched. CDR3 sequence: CASSLQGLASYNEQFF. CDR3 DNA sequence: TGTGCCAGCAGCTTACAGGGACTAGCCTCCTACAATGAGCAGTTCTTC.

A single count supports this clone. This rearrangement joins TRBV11-1 to TRBJ2-5; TRBD1 agrees at 8 bases. This CDR3 region has 19 residues. Germline V lookup: CDR1 SGHAT, CDR2 FQDESV (reference sequence). After removal of 1 base from V and 3 bases from J, the junction contained 16 bases not matched to a gene. Here the CDR3 reads CASSLGQGTLWATEETQYF. The CDR3 DNA reads as TGTGCCAGCAGCTTAGGACAGGGGACTCTTTGGGCTACTGAAGAGACCCAGTACTTC.

This chain joins TRBV5-1 and TRBJ1-2, with D perhaps matching TRBD1 (5 bases). The germline V and J ends were trimmed by 5 bases and 4 bases, with 9 bases remaining between them. Looked up from germline, CDR1 is SGHRS and CDR2 is YFSETQ. The CDR3 has 12 residues. CDR3 DNA sequence: TGCGCCAGCAGAAACAGGAGCTATGGCTACACCTTC. Residues: CASRNRSYGYTF.